The present T cell receptor beta chain was sequenced within a study of OX40 agonist ivuxolimab in advanced cancers. About the study: Patients received ivuxolimab, an intravenous treatment, every 2 weeks at 0.01 to 10 mg/kg. General study findings and limits: Nonresponders, in some cases, also had low normalized T-cell clonal expansion. On average, CD8+ T cells showed a greater number of expanded clones than CD4+.

Notes on this clone: Its target is unknown.

The CDR3 runs 14 residues. The V end lost 3 bases, the J end lost 3 bases, and 9 bases lay between the germline ends. CDR1 and CDR2 from the germline V gene are KGHSH and LQKENI. Profiling relied on immunoSEQ multiplex PCR, and the TCRdb table lists in-frame clones only, not all of them. The table records roughly 80,000 clones, less than 95% of them present only once. The sample in question was CD4+ or CD8+ T cells sorted from blood, obtained in a trial of the OX40 agonist ivuxolimab. The receptor was derived from an adult with an advanced solid tumor such as melanoma, head and neck, liver or kidney cancer. V usage is TRBV18 and J usage is TRBJ2-1, with D maybe TRBD2 (5 bases). DNA for the CDR3: TGTGCCAGCTCACCGCTAGCAAACTACAATGAGCAGTTCTTC. Translating it yields CASSPLANYNEQFF.